This T cell receptor beta chain originates from a study of cytomegalovirus exposure and HLA in healthy donors. Researchers ran the PCR with 60 Vbeta and 13 Jbeta primers. Method: immunoSEQ multiplex PCR; TCRdb's copy keeps in-frame clones and lacks some. The sample carries about 170,000 clones, approximately 71% recorded once. This clone was seen just once. Germline V lookup: CDR1 SGDLS, CDR2 YYNGEE. V was pared by 0 bases and J by 2 bases, with 12 bases between. The CDR3 extends over 17 amino acids. The chain combines TRBV9 with TRBJ2-6; D might be TRBD2 (6 bases). Sequencing used PBMCs. This clonotype was obtained from a woman younger than 35 in good health and CMV-seropositive. The CDR3 protein is CASSVAGTVTGANVLTF. The CDR3 nucleotides read TGTGCCAGCAGCGTAGCCGGGACTGTCACTGGGGCCAACGTCCTGACTTTC.